This T cell receptor (beta chain) was identified in a study of blood T cells in healthy people across ages (dated by TCRdb to the mid-2010s). Background for the entire study: Template switching captured roughly one uniquely barcoded TCR beta cDNA molecule per two T cells in model experiments. The study measured age-related changes in TCR beta repertoire diversity using deep sequencing normalized with unique cDNA molecular identifiers. The donors were divided into four age groups: young (average around 16 years), middle-aged (over 35), aged (approximately 62) and long-lived (around 80). Donors of different ages were randomly distributed across sequencing lanes to avoid experimental bias. Two additional independent replicas of 1 million unique cDNA reads from the same blood draw were analyzed for two donors (one aged 18 to 29 and one aged 80 or older).

Receptor libraries were prepared by 5' RACE. For sequencing, an Illumina HiSeq 2500 was employed. A second about 7 to 11 cycle PCR used a sample-barcoded 5' primer and a J-beta primer mix. A unique molecular identifier was introduced onto each TCR beta cDNA molecule by a template-switch 5' adaptor carrying 12 random nucleotides. At least 2.5 million CDR3-containing paired-end reads were obtained from each sample. First-strand cDNA synthesis was performed from all RNA using the Mint cDNA synthesis kit, with priming by a TRBC-specific oligonucleotide. After uracil-DNA glycosylase treatment, a first 18-cycle PCR used universal primers M1SS and BC2_uni_R on all cDNA. The published analysis was carried out like this. Each sample was normalized by randomly selecting 1 million high-quality reads, each carrying a distinct molecular identifier. Reads with shared molecular identifiers were discarded instead of being binned into consensus sequences. MiTCR, run with a Q25 quality threshold and the strictest error-elimination algorithm, handled CDR3 identification, clonotype clustering and error correction. A nonparametric unseen species model with Euler transformation was used to estimate lower-bound total TCR beta diversity. TCRdb applied fastp at Q25 and MiXCR to the public reads, then kept only in-frame beta chains. When rows share a CDR3 protein, they turn into one entry using the most common DNA and genes. What appears here as the V and J calls and clone size reflects TCRdb's work, not the paper's. Within this sample are 1.5 million to 2 million distinct CDR3 sequences, with roughly 27% of them counted one time only. About 7.7% of the sample goes to the ten largest clones.

Systemically healthy Caucasian individuals from Russia, some 40 in total and aged about 6 to 95 years, were included as donors. About 10 milliliters of peripheral blood were collected from each donor into EDTA-treated Vacutainer tubes. PBMCs were isolated by Ficoll-Paque density-gradient centrifugation, with at least 6 million obtained per sample. Total RNA was extracted from PBMCs with Trizol reagent, with at least 6 micrograms obtained per sample. For every donor, an aliquot of PBMCs went through flow cytometry to measure the percentages of naive CD45RAhigh/CD27high T cells. Details on this clonotype: The target of this receptor is not known. One base away there is no much larger clone; base qualities are not given.

The investigation overall reported the following: Conclusive comparison of naive and antigen-experienced compartments was prevented by the profiling of bulk unsorted PBMCs. Observed TCR beta diversity per million T cells fell roughly linearly with age, and a significant reduction was already apparent by age roughly 40. Compared with the aged group, more naive CD4+ T cells, fewer expanded clones and increased TCR diversity were shown by the long-lived group, suggesting age selection. Estimates of total diversity based on one million sequenced T cells were regarded as lower bounds and as underestimates. The CMV infection status of donors was not known, potentially confounding age-related changes in expanded clonotypes. A strong correlation was found between observed TCR beta diversity and the percentage of naive T cells measured by flow cytometry.

The receptor comes from a woman in her 30s in good health. Sequenced sample: blood.

The CDR3 loop reads CASSQKPGEQYF. In nucleotides, the sequence is TGCGCCAGCAGCCAAAAGCCCGGCGAGCAGTACTTC. The sequence links TRBV4-3 to TRBJ2-5; the D gene lacks a confident call. The DNA end lines up better with TRBJ2-7; the J call may be wrong. The germline V gene provides CDR1 LGHNA and CDR2 YSLEER. Its CDR3 holds 12 amino acids, cysteine through phenylalanine. The kept DNA is CDR3 alone, 36 bases in frame from the first base.